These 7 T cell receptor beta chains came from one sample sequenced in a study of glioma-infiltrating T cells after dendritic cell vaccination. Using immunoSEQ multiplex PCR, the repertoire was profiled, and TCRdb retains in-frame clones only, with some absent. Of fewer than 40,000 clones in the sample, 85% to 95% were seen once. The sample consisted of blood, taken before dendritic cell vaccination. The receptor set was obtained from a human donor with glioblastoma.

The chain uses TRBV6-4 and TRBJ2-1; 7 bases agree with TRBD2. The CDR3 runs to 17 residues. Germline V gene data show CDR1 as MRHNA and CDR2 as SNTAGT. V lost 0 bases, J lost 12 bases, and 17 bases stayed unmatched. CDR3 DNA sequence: TGTGCCAGCAGTGACTCGTGGGGGGGGACGGGATCTAAGGGGCAGTTCTTC. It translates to CASSDSWGGTGSKGQFF.

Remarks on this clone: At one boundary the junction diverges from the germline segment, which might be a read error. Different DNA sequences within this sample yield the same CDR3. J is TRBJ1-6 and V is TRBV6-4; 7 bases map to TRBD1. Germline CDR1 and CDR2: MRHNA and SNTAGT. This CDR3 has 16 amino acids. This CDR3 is CASSERADRINSPLHF. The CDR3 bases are TGTGCCAGCAGTGAGCGAGCGGACAGGATAAATTCCCCCCTCCACTTT.

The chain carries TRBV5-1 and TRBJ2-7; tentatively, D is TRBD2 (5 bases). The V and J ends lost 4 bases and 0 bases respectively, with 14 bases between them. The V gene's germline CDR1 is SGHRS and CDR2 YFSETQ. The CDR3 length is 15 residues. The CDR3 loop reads CASSPETGSSYEQYF. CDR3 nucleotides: TGCGCCAGCAGCCCCGAAACGGGGAGCTCCTACGAGCAGTACTTC.

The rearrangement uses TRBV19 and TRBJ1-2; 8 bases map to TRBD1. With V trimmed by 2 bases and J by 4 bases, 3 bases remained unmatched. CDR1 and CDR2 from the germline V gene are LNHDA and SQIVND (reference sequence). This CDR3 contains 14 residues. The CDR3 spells CASSIKTGAYGYTF. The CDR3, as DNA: TGTGCCAGTAGTATAAAGACAGGGGCCTATGGCTACACCTTC.

The CDR3 spells CASSQGLAYEQYF. CDR3 sequence (DNA): TGTGCCAGCAGCCAAGGACTAGCCTACGAGCAGTACTTC. V is TRBV4-2 and J is TRBJ2-7, with TRBD2 as a possible D gene (6 bases). Germline CDR1 is LGHNA and CDR2 is YNFKEQ. Trimming cost V 1 base and J 2 bases, with 6 bases left between them. CDR3 length: 13 amino acids.

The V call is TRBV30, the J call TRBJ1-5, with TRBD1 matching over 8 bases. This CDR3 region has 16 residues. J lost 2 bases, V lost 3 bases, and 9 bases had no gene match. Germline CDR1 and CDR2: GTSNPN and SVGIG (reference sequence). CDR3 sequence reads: CAWSQKGTGGNQPQHF. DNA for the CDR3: TGTGCCTGGAGCCAAAAAGGGACAGGTGGCAATCAGCCCCAGCATTTT.

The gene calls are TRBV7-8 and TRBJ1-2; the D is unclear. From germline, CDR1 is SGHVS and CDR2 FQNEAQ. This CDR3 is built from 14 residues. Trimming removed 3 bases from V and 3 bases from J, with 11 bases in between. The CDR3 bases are TGTGCCAGCAGCTTGGTTGAGAGGGACTATGGCTACACCTTC. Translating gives CASSLVERDYGYTF.